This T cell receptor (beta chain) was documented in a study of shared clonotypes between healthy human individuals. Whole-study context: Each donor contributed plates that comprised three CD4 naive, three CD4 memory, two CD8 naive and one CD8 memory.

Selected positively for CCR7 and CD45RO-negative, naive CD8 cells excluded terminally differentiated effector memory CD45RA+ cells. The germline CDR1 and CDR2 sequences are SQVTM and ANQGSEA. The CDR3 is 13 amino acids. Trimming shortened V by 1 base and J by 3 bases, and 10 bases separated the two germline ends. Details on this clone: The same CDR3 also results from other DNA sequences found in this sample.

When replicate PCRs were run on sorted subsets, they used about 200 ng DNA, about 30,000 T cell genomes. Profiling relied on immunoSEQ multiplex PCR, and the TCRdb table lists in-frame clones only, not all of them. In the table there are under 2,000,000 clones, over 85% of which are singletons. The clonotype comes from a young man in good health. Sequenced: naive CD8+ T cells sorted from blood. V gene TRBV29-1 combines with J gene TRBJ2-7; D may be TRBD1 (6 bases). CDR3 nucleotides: TGCAGCGTTGAAGGCCAGGGGCGCTACGAGCAGTACTTC. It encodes CSVEGQGRYEQYF.